Presented here are 5 T cell receptor beta chains from one specimen sequenced in a study of cytomegalovirus exposure and HLA in healthy donors. The PCR contained 60 Vbeta and 13 Jbeta primers. Clones were sequenced by immunoSEQ multiplex PCR, and TCRdb holds only the in-frame ones, with some missing. The sample records approximately 100,000 clones, over 60% being singletons. The sequenced sample consisted of PBMCs. The receptor set was obtained from a man in his sixties in good health and CMV-seropositive.

The gene calls are TRBV11-2 and TRBJ1-2, with 9 positions matching TRBD1. Germline V CDR1 and CDR2: SGHAT, FQNNGV. The length of the CDR3 is 15 residues. The V and J ends lost 2 bases and 6 bases, in that order; junction bases with no gene match: 7. CDR3: CASSLRPGQGHGYTF. CDR3 DNA: TGTGCCAGCAGCTTAAGGCCGGGACAGGGACATGGCTACACCTTC.

For this clone: A junction boundary mismatches the germline segment, possibly from a read error. The chain links TRBV9 to TRBJ2-5; perhaps TRBD1 as D (5 bases). Per germline, CDR1 SGDLS and CDR2 YYNGEE. The CDR3 consists of 15 residues. CDR3 sequence reads: CASSDGTGMQATQYF. The DNA for the CDR3 is TGTGCCAGCAGCGACGGAACAGGAATGCAAGCGACCCAGTACTTC.

The table lists this clone with a few counts. This sequence joins TRBV30 and TRBJ2-1; D remains unclear. The V gene's germline CDR1 is GTSNPN and CDR2 SVGIG (reference sequence). The germline V and J ends were trimmed by 6 bases and 0 bases, with 6 bases remaining between them. This CDR3 comprises 12 residues. CDR3: CACRSSYNEQFF. CDR3 coding DNA: TGTGCCTGCCGGAGCTCCTACAATGAGCAGTTCTTC.

This chain links TRBV9 with TRBJ2-1; 10 bases align to TRBD1. The CDR3 is made up of 15 amino acids. Germline lookup yields CDR1 SGDLS and CDR2 YYNGEE. Unmatched junction bases numbered 4, after V lost 3 bases and J lost 4 bases. CDR3 in amino acids: CASSASGQGYNEQFF. CDR3 nucleotide sequence: TGTGCCAGCAGCGCCTCGGGACAGGGGTACAATGAGCAGTTCTTC.

This clone was detected only once. The chain uses TRBV5-1 and TRBJ1-3; D unclear. This CDR3 has 14 amino acids. Germline V gene data show CDR1 as SGHRS and CDR2 as YFSETQ. V gave up 0 bases and J gave up 3 bases, with 7 bases separating them. The CDR3 sequence is CASSLGASGNTIYF. The CDR3 nucleotides are TGCGCCAGCAGCTTGGGTGCCAGTGGAAACACCATATATTTT.